The 24 T cell receptor beta chains presented below share a single source sample, sequenced in a study of cytomegalovirus exposure and HLA in healthy donors. Both 60 Vbeta primers and 13 Jbeta primers went into the PCR. Sequencing was performed with immunoSEQ multiplex PCR; in TCRdb, only in-frame clones are kept and a portion is missing. The sample lists 95,000 or so clones, approximately 80% occurring once. The sequenced material came from PBMCs. These receptors all stem from a woman between 65 and 79 years old in good health and CMV-seropositive.

On this clone itself: One junction end does not reproduce the germline sequence, and a read error may be involved. The chain is built from TRBV15 and TRBJ2-3; the match to TRBD2 covers 7 bases. The CDR3 loop spans 17 amino acids. CDR1 is LNHNV, CDR2 YYDKDF, per germline (reference sequence). The CDR3 loop is CATSRRGTGSKTDTQYF. Written as DNA, the CDR3 is TGTGCCACAAGCAGGCGGGGGACGGGAAGTAAGACAGATACGCAGTATTTT.

The chain employs TRBV5-1 and TRBJ2-5; TRBD2 aligns across 7 bases. CDR1 is SGHRS and CDR2 is YFSETQ in the germline V gene. The CDR3 is 17 amino acids. J was trimmed by 1 base and V by 2 bases; bases with no gene match: 11. The CDR3 nucleotides are TGCGCCAGCAGCTTTGAGGTCCGGGCTAGCGGCCAAGAGACCCAGTACTTC. Its protein is CASSFEVRASGQETQYF.

The CDR3 bases are TGTGCCAGCAGCCGTCCTGGGGGCGAATACGAGCAGTACTTC. Residues: CASSRPGGEYEQYF. The rearrangement joins TRBV5-4 to TRBJ2-7, with a tentative D call TRBD1 (6 bases). Germline V CDR1 and CDR2: SGHNT, YYREEE (reference sequence). Deletions cut 4 bases from V and 4 bases from J, with 15 bases between. The CDR3 extends over 14 amino acids.

This chain connects TRBV30 to TRBJ1-1, with no clear D. Germline CDR1 reads GTSNPN; CDR2 reads SVGIG (reference sequence). V lost 2 bases and J lost 4, with 11 bases in between. This CDR3 spans 13 amino acids. The CDR3 region has the DNA TGTGCCTGGAGTCTTGGAGTGGGCACTGAAGCTTTCTTT. This codes for CAWSLGVGTEAFF.

The rearrangement uses TRBV4-1 and TRBJ2-7; tentative D call: TRBD2 (6 bases). Germline-derived CDR1 and CDR2 are MGHRA and YSYEKL. Between the trimmed V and J ends, which lost 4 bases and 6 bases, there was a span of 13 bases. CDR3 length: 13 amino acids. CDR3: CASSLREAGEQYF. CDR3 DNA: TGCGCCAGCAGCCTTAGGGAGGCGGGCGAGCAGTACTTC.

The chain employs TRBV18 and TRBJ2-3; D is perhaps TRBD1 (5 bases). This CDR3 has 14 amino acids. Trimming took 3 bases from V and 4 from J, leaving 11 bases between them. Germline CDR1 is KGHSH and CDR2 is LQKENI. CDR3 bases: TGTGCCAGCTCACCGCAGGGTGGCCCAGATACGCAGTATTTT. Protein product: CASSPQGGPDTQYF.

The chain recombines TRBV7-2 with TRBJ1-1; D perhaps matches TRBD1 (5 bases). CDR3 size: 13 residues. Trimming stripped 4 bases from V and 4 bases from J, with 10 bases between. Germline V lookup: CDR1 SGHTA, CDR2 FQGNSA. DNA of the CDR3: TGTGCCAGCAGCTCGCAGGGTGCCACTGAAGCTTTCTTT. It yields the protein CASSSQGATEAFF.

This chain uses TRBV28 with TRBJ1-5; a weak D match, TRBD1 (5 bases). The CDR3 consists of 16 residues. CDR1 MDHEN and CDR2 SYDVKM come from the germline V gene. With 7 bases removed from V and 0 bases from J, the gap between germline ends came to 16 bases. The CDR3 nucleotides read TGTGCCAGCACCTCCCCCCGGGGGTTTAGCAATCAGCCCCAGCATTTT. Translated, it gives CASTSPRGFSNQPQHF.

This clone came up once. The rearrangement joins TRBV6-5 to TRBJ2-1; 7 bases map to TRBD2. Trimming cost V 7 bases and J 6 bases; bases outside gene matches: 6. The CDR3 covers 13 residues. The germline CDR1 and CDR2 sequences are MNHEY and SVGAGI. Here the CDR3 reads CASIGDYTNEQFF. DNA for the CDR3: TGTGCCAGCATCGGGGACTACACCAATGAGCAGTTCTTC.

This chain links TRBV4-2 with TRBJ2-5; 13 nucleotides align to TRBD2. The germline V gene has CDR1 LGHNA and CDR2 YNFKEQ. The length of the CDR3 is 15 residues. V lost 1 base to trimming and J lost 5 bases; unmatched junction nucleotides: 1. CDR3 nucleotides: TGTGCCAGCAGCCAAGGGACTAGCGGGAGCGAGACCCAGTACTTC. Its translation is CASSQGTSGSETQYF.

V usage is TRBV13 and J usage is TRBJ1-1; tentatively, D is TRBD1 (6 bases). The CDR3 runs 15 residues. CDR1 PRHDT and CDR2 FYEKMQ come from the germline V gene (reference sequence). V lost 5 bases and J lost 2, with 15 bases in between. The CDR3 loop is CASSPRDTNNTEAFF. CDR3 DNA: TGTGCCAGCAGCCCCCGGGACACGAACAACACTGAAGCTTTCTTT.

V and J are TRBV7-2 and TRBJ2-7, with D perhaps TRBD1 (5 bases). In germline, CDR1 is SGHTA, CDR2 FQGNSA. This CDR3 spans 13 amino acids. V was pared by 1 base and J by 3 bases, with 7 bases between. The CDR3 DNA follows: TGTGCCAGCAGCTTAGGGACACGCTACGAGCAGTACTTC. Encoded protein: CASSLGTRYEQYF.

This clone was counted once. The J gene is TRBJ2-1, the V gene TRBV7-6; 11 nucleotides agree with TRBD2. This CDR3 has 15 residues. The germline V gene has CDR1 SGHVS and CDR2 FNYEAQ. V was clipped by 2 bases and J by 10 bases; unmatched bases: 7. CDR3 region: CASSLIAGGPVEQFF. In nucleotides, the CDR3 is TGTGCCAGCAGCTTAATAGCGGGAGGGCCCGTGGAGCAGTTCTTC.

The chain recombines TRBV6-5 with TRBJ2-7, with 8 bases fitting TRBD2. V lost 7 bases and J lost 6; bases outside the gene matches: 11. The CDR3 sequence is 14 residues long. Germline assignment: CDR1 MNHEY and CDR2 SVGAGI. CDR3 protein: CASILEAGVGEQYF. The CDR3 DNA follows: TGTGCCAGCATCCTTGAAGCGGGAGTGGGCGAGCAGTACTTC.

The chain is built from TRBV7-9 and TRBJ2-3; the match to TRBD1 covers 7 bases. CDR3 length: 16 residues. V shed 5 bases, J shed 2 bases, and the junction held 10 bases outside the gene matches. Germline assignment: CDR1 SEHNR and CDR2 FQNEAQ (reference sequence). The CDR3 is CASSPDRASTTDTQYF. CDR3 coding DNA: TGTGCCAGCAGCCCCGACAGGGCCAGCACCACAGATACGCAGTATTTT.

This clone was seen a few times. The chain is built from TRBV5-4 and TRBJ1-4; D uncertain. V was pared by 4 bases and J by 6 bases, with 13 bases between. Germline CDR1 SGHNT, CDR2 YYREEE (reference sequence). The CDR3 extends over 14 amino acids. CDR3 amino acids: CASSRSRGDEKLFF. The CDR3 nucleotides are TGTGCCAGCAGCAGATCAAGAGGAGATGAAAAACTGTTTTTT.

This sequence joins TRBV19 and TRBJ1-5; D not certain. V lost 4 bases, J lost 7 bases, and 14 bases lay in between. Germline V gene sequence: CDR1 LNHDA, CDR2 SQIVND (reference sequence). The CDR3 has 14 residues. CDR3 residues: CASSRRADPQPQHF. The CDR3 DNA reads as TGTGCCAGTAGTAGGCGGGCAGATCCCCAGCCCCAGCATTTT.

This clone is a singleton in its sample. V and J are TRBV28 and TRBJ2-3; the match to TRBD2 covers 8 bases. CDR3 length equals 12 residues. CDR1 is MDHEN, CDR2 SYDVKM, per germline. Losses at the gene ends were 1 base for V and 12 bases for J; bases not matched to a gene: 3. CDR3 in amino acids: CASSLSGTRQYF. CDR3 coding DNA: TGTGCCAGCAGTTTATCCGGGACTAGACAGTATTTT.

This chain links TRBV18 with TRBJ1-3; TRBD1 might be the D (6 bases). The CDR3 length is 15 residues. V shed 6 bases and J shed 0 bases, with 12 bases lying between them. Germline V CDR1 and CDR2: KGHSH, LQKENI. The CDR3 loop reads CASSHRVDSGNTIYF. The CDR3, as DNA: TGTGCCAGCTCTCACAGGGTGGACTCTGGAAACACCATATATTTT.

This chain uses TRBV5-1 with TRBJ1-6, with D perhaps matching TRBD1 (5 bases). V was clipped by 4 bases and J by 10 bases, with 21 bases between them. The CDR3 spans 16 residues. Germline CDR1 is SGHRS and CDR2 is YFSETQ. Here the CDR3 DNA reads TGCGCCAGCAGCCCGGCGAAGGCAGGGAATGGCTCACCCCTCCACTTT. Its translation: CASSPAKAGNGSPLHF.

CDR3 sequence reads: CASSPGTGNYEQYF. The CDR3 coding sequence is TGTGCCAGCTCACCCGGGACAGGTAACTACGAGCAGTACTTC. V is TRBV18 and J is TRBJ2-7; TRBD1 agrees at 8 bases. Trimming removed 3 bases from V and 3 bases from J; junction bases left unmatched: 4. The CDR3 covers 14 residues. CDR1 KGHSH and CDR2 LQKENI come from the germline V gene.

This chain links TRBV2 with TRBJ2-3, with 11 bases identical to TRBD2. The CDR3 covers 13 residues. Germline CDR1 is SNHLY and CDR2 is FYNNEI. The junction had 3 bases not matched to a gene; V was cut back by 10 bases and J by 3 bases. The CDR3 coding sequence is TGTGCCACCTGGACTAGCGGGACAGATACGCAGTATTTT. Translating it yields CATWTSGTDTQYF.

The chain uses TRBV7-9 and TRBJ2-2, with 7 bases lining up with TRBD1. Germline V gene lookup returns CDR1 SEHNR and CDR2 FQNEAQ (reference sequence). After removal of 9 bases from V and 8 bases from J, the junction contained 9 bases not matched to a gene. This CDR3 has 13 amino acids. The CDR3 spells CASNLGQAGELFF. CDR3 bases: TGTGCCAGTAACCTCGGACAGGCTGGGGAGCTGTTTTTT.

V gene TRBV7-2 combines with J gene TRBJ2-7, with 8 bases lining up with TRBD2. J was trimmed by 3 bases and V by 0 bases; bases with no gene match: 7. The germline CDR1 and CDR2 sequences are SGHTA and FQGNSA. The CDR3 totals 16 residues. The CDR3 protein is CASSLALAAPNYEQYF. The CDR3 nucleotides are TGTGCCAGCAGCTTAGCACTAGCGGCCCCCAACTACGAGCAGTACTTC.